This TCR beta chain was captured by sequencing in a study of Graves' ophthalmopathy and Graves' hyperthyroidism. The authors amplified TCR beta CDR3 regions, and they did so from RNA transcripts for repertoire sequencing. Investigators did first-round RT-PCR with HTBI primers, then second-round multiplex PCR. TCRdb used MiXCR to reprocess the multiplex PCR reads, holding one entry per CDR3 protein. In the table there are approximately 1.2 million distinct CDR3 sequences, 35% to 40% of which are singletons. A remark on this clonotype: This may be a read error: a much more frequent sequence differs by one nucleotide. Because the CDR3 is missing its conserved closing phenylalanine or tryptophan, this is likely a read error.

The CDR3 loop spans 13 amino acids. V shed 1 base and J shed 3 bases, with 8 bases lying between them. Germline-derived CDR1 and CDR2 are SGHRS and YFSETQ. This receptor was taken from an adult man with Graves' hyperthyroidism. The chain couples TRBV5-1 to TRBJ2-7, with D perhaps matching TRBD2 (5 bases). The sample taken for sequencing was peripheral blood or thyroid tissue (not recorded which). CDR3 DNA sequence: TGCGCCAGCAGCTTGTACGGGATCTACGAGCAGTACTCC. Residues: CASSLYGIYEQYS.